This TCR beta chain was identified in a study of identical twins. TCRdb itself ran the 5' RACE reads through MiXCR, one entry per CDR3 protein. The data contain just over 500,000 distinct CDR3 sequences, about 20% of them seen just once; the ten biggest clones take up about 0.99%. In addition, the sample was reused for a study of T cells expressing NK-cell markers. From that second work: One of the eight sequenced donors was seronegative, whereas the other seven were HCMV-seropositive. The leading position in the CD3+CD56-NKG2C+ fraction of a handful of donors also went to these clonotypes.

The sample was CD4+ T cells sorted from blood. The TCR was taken from a woman aged 18-35 years in good health.

The CDR3 protein is CASAEGAMGTHHF. The CDR3 coding sequence is TGTGCCAGCGCGGAGGGGGCGATGGGAACTCACCACTTT. The chain links TRBV12-3 or TRBV12-4 to TRBJ1-6, with 7 bases fitting TRBD1. Germline trimming cut 8 bases from V and 18 bases from J; bases unmatched to any gene: 16. This CDR3 has 13 residues.